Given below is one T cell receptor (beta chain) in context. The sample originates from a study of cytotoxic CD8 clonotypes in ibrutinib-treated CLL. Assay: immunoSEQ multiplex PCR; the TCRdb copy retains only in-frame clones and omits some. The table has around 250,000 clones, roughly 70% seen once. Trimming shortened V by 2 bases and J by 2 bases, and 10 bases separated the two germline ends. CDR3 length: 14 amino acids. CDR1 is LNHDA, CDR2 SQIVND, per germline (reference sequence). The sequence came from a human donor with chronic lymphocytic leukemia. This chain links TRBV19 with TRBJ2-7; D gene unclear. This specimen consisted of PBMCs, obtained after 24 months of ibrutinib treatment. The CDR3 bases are TGTGCCAGTAGTATAAGACACCGCGCCTACGAGCAGTACTTC. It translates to CASSIRHRAYEQYF. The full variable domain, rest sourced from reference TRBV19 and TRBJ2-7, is DGGITQSPKYLFRKEGQNVTLSCEQNLNHDAMYWYRQDPGQGLRLIYYSQIVNDFQKGDIAEGYSVSREKKESFPLTVTSAQKNPTAFYLCASSIRHRAYEQYFGPGTRLTVT.